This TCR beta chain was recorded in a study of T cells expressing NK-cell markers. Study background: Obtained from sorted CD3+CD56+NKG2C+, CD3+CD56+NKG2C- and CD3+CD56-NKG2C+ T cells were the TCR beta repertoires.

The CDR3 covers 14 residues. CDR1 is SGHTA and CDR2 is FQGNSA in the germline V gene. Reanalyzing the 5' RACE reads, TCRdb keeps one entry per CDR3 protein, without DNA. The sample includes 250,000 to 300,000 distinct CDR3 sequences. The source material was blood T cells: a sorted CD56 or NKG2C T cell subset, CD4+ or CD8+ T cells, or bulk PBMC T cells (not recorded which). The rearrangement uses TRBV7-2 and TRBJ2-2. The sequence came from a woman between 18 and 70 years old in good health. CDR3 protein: CASSLDLDHIVLFF.